The next 10 T cell receptor beta chains were all read from a single sample in a study of blood T cell repertoires in COVID-19. Repertoires were generated with immunoSEQ multiplex PCR, while TCRdb's copy carries only in-frame clones and drops some. The profile shows about 370,000 clones, 85% to 90% of them singletons. Sequencing used PBMCs or T cells enriched from blood (not recorded which). These TCRs come from a young man who had recovered from COVID-19.

The chain carries TRBV9 and TRBJ1-3; TRBD1 matches at 7 bases. The germline V gene encodes CDR1 SGDLS and CDR2 YYNGEE. J gave up 0 bases and V 4 bases, and 7 bases lay outside the gene matches. This CDR3 spans 16 amino acids. This chain's CDR3 is CASSLGQASSGNTIYF. CDR3 bases: TGTGCCAGCAGCCTCGGACAGGCGAGCTCTGGAAACACCATATATTTT.

V is TRBV7-9 and J is TRBJ2-3; TRBD1 matches at 7 bases. V trimming: 2 bases; J trimming: 2 bases; junction bases outside the gene matches: 4. CDR1 is SEHNR, CDR2 FQNEAQ, per germline (reference sequence). The CDR3 is made up of 15 amino acids. CDR3 in DNA: TGTGCCAGCAGCTTACGACAGGGCCACACAGATACGCAGTATTTT. Its protein is CASSLRQGHTDTQYF.

The gene calls are TRBV18 and TRBJ2-3; D remains ambiguous. The germline V gene has CDR1 KGHSH and CDR2 LQKENI. V shed 4 bases and J shed 5 bases, with 10 bases lying between them. The CDR3 has 13 amino acids. The chain's CDR3 is CASSLLSGDTQYF. CDR3 sequence (DNA): TGTGCCAGCTCACTTCTCTCCGGAGATACGCAGTATTTT.

The V gene is TRBV28, the J gene TRBJ2-2; D not certain. The CDR3 loop spans 13 amino acids. V was clipped by 8 bases and J by 2 bases, with 9 bases between them. CDR1 is MDHEN, CDR2 SYDVKM, per germline. DNA for the CDR3: TGTGCCAGCGAATCTATTAACACCGGGGAGCTGTTTTTT. Protein sequence: CASESINTGELFF.

This clone showed up just a few times. The rearrangement uses TRBV4-2 and TRBJ2-7, with a weak D call TRBD1 (8 bases). CDR3 length equals 17 residues. The germline gives CDR1 LGHNA, CDR2 YNFKEQ. The V end was cut by 0 bases, the J end by 1 base, with 16 bases between. The CDR3 here is CASSQEGGQGASYEQYF. CDR3 DNA: TGTGCCAGCAGCCAAGAGGGGGGGCAGGGGGCTTCCTACGAGCAGTACTTC.

The chain uses TRBV5-1 and TRBJ2-1; D perhaps matches TRBD2 (5 bases). The germline CDR1 and CDR2 sequences are SGHRS and YFSETQ. The V gene lost 7 bases and the J gene lost 0 bases, with 14 bases spanning the gap. This CDR3 is 15 amino acids long. The CDR3 DNA sequence: TGCGCCAGCGAGGACGGACTGGCCTCCTACAATGAGCAGTTCTTC. This gives the protein CASEDGLASYNEQFF.

J is TRBJ1-5 and V is TRBV7-9, with 7 nucleotides matching TRBD1. Germline V gene sequence: CDR1 SEHNR, CDR2 FQNEAQ (reference sequence). Trimming removed 1 base from V and 5 bases from J; junction bases left unmatched: 5. This CDR3 has 15 residues. This chain's CDR3 is CASSLGDRADQPQHF. In nucleotides, the CDR3 is TGTGCCAGCAGCTTAGGTGACAGGGCGGATCAGCCCCAGCATTTT.

The chain uses TRBV14 and TRBJ1-6, with D possibly matching TRBD1 (5 bases). Germline CDR1 is SGHDN and CDR2 is FVKESK. V was pared by 5 bases and J by 0 bases, with 11 bases between. This CDR3 is 16 amino acids long. DNA for the CDR3: TGTGCCAGCAGCTTCGGGGGAAGCTCCTATAATTCACCCCTCCACTTT. Protein product: CASSFGGSSYNSPLHF.

The rearrangement uses TRBV29-1 and TRBJ2-1, with a possible D match to TRBD1 (6 bases). With 7 bases removed from V and 7 bases from J, the gap between germline ends came to 20 bases. Germline values: CDR1 SQVTM, CDR2 ANQGSEA. This CDR3 comprises 14 residues. The CDR3 region has the DNA TGCAGCGGGGTGGGGGCTAGTGGTCGTAATGAGCAGTTCTTC. Protein: CSGVGASGRNEQFF.

The chain couples TRBV28 to TRBJ2-7, with 9 bases aligning to TRBD1. CDR3 length: 15 amino acids. V was clipped by 5 bases and J by 6 bases; unmatched bases: 11. CDR1 and CDR2 from the germline V gene are MDHEN and SYDVKM. This CDR3 reads CASSDPGQGTVEQYF. The CDR3 bases are TGTGCCAGCAGTGACCCGGGACAGGGTACGGTCGAGCAGTACTTC.